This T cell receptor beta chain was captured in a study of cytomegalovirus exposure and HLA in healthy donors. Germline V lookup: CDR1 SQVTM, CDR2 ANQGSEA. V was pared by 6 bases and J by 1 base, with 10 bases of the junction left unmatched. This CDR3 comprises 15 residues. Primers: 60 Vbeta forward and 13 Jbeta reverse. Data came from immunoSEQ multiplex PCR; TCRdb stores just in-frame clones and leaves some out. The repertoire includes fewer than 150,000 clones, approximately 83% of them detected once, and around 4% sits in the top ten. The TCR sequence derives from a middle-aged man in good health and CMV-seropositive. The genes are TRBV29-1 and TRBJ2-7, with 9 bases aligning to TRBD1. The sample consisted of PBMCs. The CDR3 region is CSVWTGTGFSYEQYF. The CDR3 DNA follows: TGCAGCGTATGGACCGGGACAGGGTTTTCCTACGAGCAGTACTTC.